The next 13 T cell receptor beta chains were all read from a single sample in a study of blood T cell repertoires in COVID-19. Only in-frame clones appear in the TCRdb table, and some are missing; sequencing was by immunoSEQ multiplex PCR. This sample yields 40,000 to 55,000 clones, of which about 88% are seen a single time; about 4.5% belongs to the top ten. Sequenced input: peripheral blood. The source of these receptors is a man aged 50 or older with active COVID-19.

The chain uses TRBV5-6 and TRBJ1-2; 10 bases fit TRBD1. This CDR3 comprises 16 residues. From germline, CDR1 is SGHDT and CDR2 YYEEEE. The J segment lost 5 bases and the V segment lost 2 bases, leaving 9 bases of the junction unmatched. This chain's CDR3 is CASSFLDRGSGYGYTF. The CDR3, as DNA: TGTGCCAGCAGCTTTTTGGACAGGGGGAGCGGGTATGGCTACACCTTC.

J is TRBJ1-1 and V is TRBV6-6; the D gene is possibly TRBD1 (5 bases). The germline V gene encodes CDR1 MNHNY and CDR2 SVGAGI (reference sequence). The V end was cut by 2 bases, the J end by 4 bases, with 8 bases between. The CDR3 extends over 13 amino acids. The CDR3 sequence: CASSYRQGTEAFF. CDR3 sequence (DNA): TGTGCCAGCAGTTACCGTCAGGGCACTGAAGCTTTCTTT.

The V gene is TRBV11-2, the J gene TRBJ2-1, with a weak D call TRBD2 (5 bases). This CDR3 contains 12 residues. The germline V and J ends were trimmed by 0 bases and 14 bases, with 11 bases remaining between them. The germline CDR1 and CDR2 sequences are SGHAT and FQNNGV. The CDR3 region is CASSLDEGTEFF. DNA for the CDR3: TGTGCCAGCAGCTTAGATGAGGGAACGGAGTTCTTC. Using reference TRBV11-2 and TRBJ2-1 for the parts outside the CDR3, the full variable domain is EAGVAQSPRYKIIEKRQSVAFWCNPISGHATLYWYQQILGQGPKLLIQFQNNGVVDDSQLPKDRFSAERLKGVDSTLKIQPAKLEDSAVYLCASSLDEGTEFFGPGTRLTVL.

J is TRBJ2-5 and V is TRBV18; 9 bases agree with TRBD1. The V gene end was trimmed by 2 bases and the J gene end by 2 bases; junction bases not matched to a gene: 3. CDR1 is KGHSH, CDR2 LQKENI, per germline. CDR3 length: 15 residues. This CDR3 is CASSPGTGLQETQYF. CDR3 sequence (DNA): TGTGCCAGCTCACCAGGGACAGGGCTTCAAGAGACCCAGTACTTC.

As for this clone: Other nucleotide sequences from this sample produce the same CDR3. The rearrangement joins TRBV19 to TRBJ1-2; 7 bases fit TRBD1. Germline values: CDR1 LNHDA, CDR2 SQIVND (reference sequence). V dropped 5 bases and J dropped 5; count of bases not matched to a gene: 5. The CDR3 runs 13 residues. The CDR3 spells CASSETGTYGYTF. The CDR3 bases are TGTGCCAGTAGTGAGACAGGGACTTATGGCTACACCTTC.

The V call is TRBV27, the J call TRBJ1-6, with 8 bases aligning to TRBD1. The CDR3 is 14 residues long. The V and J ends lost 4 bases and 9 bases, in that order; junction bases with no gene match: 5. Per the germline V gene, CDR1 is MNHEY and CDR2 is SMNVEV (reference sequence). The CDR3 bases are TGTGCCAGCAGTTCCCAGGACAGGGTTTCACCCCTCCACTTT. This gives the protein CASSSQDRVSPLHF.

The chain uses TRBV25-1 and TRBJ2-3; the D is unclear. V was trimmed by 1 base and J by 3 bases, leaving 14 bases between them. The CDR3 is made up of 16 amino acids. Germline V gene lookup returns CDR1 MGHDK and CDR2 SYGVNS. DNA of the CDR3: TGTGCCAGCAGTGAATGGGTTCTCTCGGAGACAGATACGCAGTATTTT. Encoded protein: CASSEWVLSETDTQYF. Full variable domain (rest looked up from reference TRBV25-1 and TRBJ2-3): EADIYQTPRYLVIGTGKKITLECSQTMGHDKMYWYQQDPGMELHLIHYSYGVNSTEKGDLSSESTVSRIRTEHFPLTLESARPSHTSQYLCASSEWVLSETDTQYFGPGTRLTVL.

The J gene is TRBJ1-6, the V gene TRBV5-1; 9 bases map to TRBD1. V lost 4 bases, J lost 6 bases, and 2 bases stayed unmatched. Germline V gives CDR1 SGHRS, CDR2 YFSETQ. This CDR3 comprises 14 residues. The CDR3 here is CASSTDRGNSPLHF. CDR3 coding DNA: TGCGCCAGCAGCACGGACAGGGGTAATTCACCCCTCCACTTT.

The chain is built from TRBV10-3 and TRBJ2-3, with TRBD1 identical over 9 bases. The CDR3 is 14 amino acids. The germline V gene has CDR1 ENHRY and CDR2 SYGVKD. The V gene end was trimmed by 9 bases and the J gene end by 3 bases; junction bases not matched to a gene: 7. The CDR3 sequence is CAIHRGQGTDTQYF. Written as DNA, the CDR3 is TGTGCCATTCACCGCGGACAGGGGACAGATACGCAGTATTTT.

CDR3 region: CASSFWDIYNEQFF. In DNA, the CDR3 is TGTGCCAGCAGCTTTTGGGACATCTACAATGAGCAGTTCTTC. V and J are TRBV12-1 and TRBJ2-1; the table's TRBD1 call for D was not verified on the DNA. TRBV12-1 is a recognized pseudogene. This CDR3 has 14 amino acids.

V usage is TRBV24-1 and J usage is TRBJ2-3, with 7 bases identical to TRBD2. The CDR3 is 16 amino acids. Germline CDR1 reads KGHDR; CDR2 reads SFDVKD. V was clipped by 4 bases and J by 5 bases; unmatched bases: 11. CDR3 in amino acids: CATSDPGLVGGDTQYF. In DNA, the CDR3 is TGTGCCACCAGTGACCCCGGACTAGTGGGGGGAGATACGCAGTATTTT.

The chain is built from TRBV3-1 (or the pseudogene TRBV3-2) and TRBJ1-1; 7 nucleotides agree with TRBD1. Trimming removed 0 bases from V and 12 bases from J; junction bases left unmatched: 7. In germline, CDR1 is LGHDT, CDR2 YNNKEL (reference sequence). The CDR3 sequence is 13 residues long. DNA for the CDR3: TGTGCCAGCAGCCAAGACCGAACAGGGGATCCTTTCTTT. As protein: CASSQDRTGDPFF.

This clone has just a few counts. This sequence joins TRBV9 and TRBJ2-3, with 8 bases matching TRBD1. Trimming took 2 bases from V and 3 from J; bases not matched to a gene: 8. Germline-derived CDR1 and CDR2 are SGDLS and YYNGEE. CDR3 length equals 16 residues. The chain's CDR3 is CASSVDRGRSTDTQYF. The DNA of the CDR3 is TGTGCCAGCAGCGTCGACAGGGGTAGGAGTACAGATACGCAGTATTTT.